This TCR beta chain was observed in a study of blood T cell repertoires in COVID-19. CDR3 size: 13 residues. V lost 5 bases to trimming and J lost 6 bases, with 13 bases between them. Germline V CDR1 and CDR2: MNHEY, SMNVEV (reference sequence). Profiled with immunoSEQ multiplex PCR; TCRdb holds only in-frame clones, not every one. Found here are about 95,000 clones, roughly four fifths of them singletons; the top ten hold under 5.5%. This sequence joins TRBV27 and TRBJ1-1; D gene ambiguous. This TCR derives from an older man with COVID-19, enrolled during active disease. What was sequenced was peripheral blood. The CDR3 DNA reads as TGTGCCAGCAGTATACAAGGAGTAGCTGAAGCTTTCTTT. Protein product: CASSIQGVAEAFF.